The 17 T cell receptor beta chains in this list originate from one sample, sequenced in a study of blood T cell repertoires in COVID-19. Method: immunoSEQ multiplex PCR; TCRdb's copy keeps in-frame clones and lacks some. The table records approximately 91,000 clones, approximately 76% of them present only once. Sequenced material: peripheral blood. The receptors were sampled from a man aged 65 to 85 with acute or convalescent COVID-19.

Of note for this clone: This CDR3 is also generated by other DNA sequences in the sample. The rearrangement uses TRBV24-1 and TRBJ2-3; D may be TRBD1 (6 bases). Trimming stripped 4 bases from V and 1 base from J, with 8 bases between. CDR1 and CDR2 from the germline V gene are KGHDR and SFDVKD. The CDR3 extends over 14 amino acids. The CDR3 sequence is CATSDPGGTDTQYF. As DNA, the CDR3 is TGTGCCACCAGTGACCCAGGGGGCACAGATACGCAGTATTTT.

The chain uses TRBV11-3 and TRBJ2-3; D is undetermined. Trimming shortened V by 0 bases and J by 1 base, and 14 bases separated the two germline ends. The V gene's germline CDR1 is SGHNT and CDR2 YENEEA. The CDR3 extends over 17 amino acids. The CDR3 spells CASSLEPTSMRTDTQYF. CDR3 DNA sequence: TGTGCCAGCAGCTTAGAGCCTACCTCAATGCGCACAGATACGCAGTATTTT.

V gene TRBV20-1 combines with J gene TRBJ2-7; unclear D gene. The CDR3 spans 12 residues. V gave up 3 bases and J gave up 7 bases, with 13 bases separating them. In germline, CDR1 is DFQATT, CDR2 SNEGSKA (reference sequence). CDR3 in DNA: TGCAGTGCTAGTAACACACGGCGGGAGCAGTACTTC. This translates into CSASNTRREQYF.

CDR3 amino acids: CASSPQGGGNTIYF. CDR3 DNA sequence: TGTGCCAGCAGTCCCCAGGGGGGAGGAAACACCATATATTTT. The V gene is TRBV2, the J gene TRBJ1-3; 7 nucleotides agree with TRBD1. CDR1 is SNHLY, CDR2 FYNNEI, per germline. Trimming at V came to 5 bases and at J to 4 bases, leaving 5 bases not matched to a gene. CDR3 length: 14 residues.

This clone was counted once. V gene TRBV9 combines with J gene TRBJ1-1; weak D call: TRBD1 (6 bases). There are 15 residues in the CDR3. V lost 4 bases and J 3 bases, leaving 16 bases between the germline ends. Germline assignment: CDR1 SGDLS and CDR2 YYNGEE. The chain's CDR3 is CASSIYRVLDTEAFF. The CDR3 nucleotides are TGTGCCAGCAGCATCTACAGGGTCTTGGACACTGAAGCTTTCTTT.

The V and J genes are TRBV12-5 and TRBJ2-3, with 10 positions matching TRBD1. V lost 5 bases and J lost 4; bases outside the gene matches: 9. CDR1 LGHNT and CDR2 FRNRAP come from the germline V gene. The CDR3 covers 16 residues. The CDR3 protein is CASGHMDRGGADTQYF. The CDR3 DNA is TGTGCTAGTGGTCACATGGACAGGGGGGGAGCAGATACGCAGTATTTT.

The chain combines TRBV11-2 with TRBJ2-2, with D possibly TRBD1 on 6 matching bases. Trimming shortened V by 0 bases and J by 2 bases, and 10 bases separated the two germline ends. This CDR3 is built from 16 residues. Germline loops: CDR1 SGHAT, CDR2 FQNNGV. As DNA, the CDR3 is TGTGCCAGCAGCTTAGACAGGGGAACAAACACCGGGGAGCTGTTTTTT. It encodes CASSLDRGTNTGELFF.

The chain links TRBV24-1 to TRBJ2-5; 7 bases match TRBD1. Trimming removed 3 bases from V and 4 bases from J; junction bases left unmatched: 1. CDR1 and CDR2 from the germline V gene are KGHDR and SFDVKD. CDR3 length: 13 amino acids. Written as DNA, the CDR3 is TGTGCCACCAGTGATCGGGACAGAGAGACCCAGTACTTC. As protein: CATSDRDRETQYF.

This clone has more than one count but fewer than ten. CDR3 nucleotides: TGTGCCAGCAGCCCCGGTGATGGACATCAAGAGACCCAGTACTTC. The encoded protein is CASSPGDGHQETQYF. V and J are TRBV5-8 and TRBJ2-5; D is perhaps TRBD1 (5 bases). Germline values: CDR1 SGHTS, CDR2 YDEGEE. The CDR3 runs 15 residues. The V end lost 4 bases, the J end lost 2 bases, and 15 bases lay between the germline ends.

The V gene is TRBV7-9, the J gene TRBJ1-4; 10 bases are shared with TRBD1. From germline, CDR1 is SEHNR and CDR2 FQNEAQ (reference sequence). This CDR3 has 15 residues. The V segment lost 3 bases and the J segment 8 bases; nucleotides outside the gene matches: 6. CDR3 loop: CASSFGTGAVEKLFF. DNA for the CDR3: TGTGCCAGCAGCTTCGGGACAGGGGCGGTGGAAAAACTGTTTTTT.

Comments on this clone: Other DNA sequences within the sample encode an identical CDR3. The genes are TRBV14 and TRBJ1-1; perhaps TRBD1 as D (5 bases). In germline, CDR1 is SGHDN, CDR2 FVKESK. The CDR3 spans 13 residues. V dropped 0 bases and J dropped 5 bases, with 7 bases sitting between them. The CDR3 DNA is TGTGCCAGCAGCCAAGATCGGGGGACTGAAGCTTTCTTT. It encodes CASSQDRGTEAFF.

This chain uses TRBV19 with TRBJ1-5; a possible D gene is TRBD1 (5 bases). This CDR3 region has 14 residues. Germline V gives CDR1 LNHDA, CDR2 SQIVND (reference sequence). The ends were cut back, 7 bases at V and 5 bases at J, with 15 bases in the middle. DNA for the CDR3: TGTGCCAGTAAAGTTAGCAGGGATGATCAGCCCCAGCATTTT. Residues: CASKVSRDDQPQHF.

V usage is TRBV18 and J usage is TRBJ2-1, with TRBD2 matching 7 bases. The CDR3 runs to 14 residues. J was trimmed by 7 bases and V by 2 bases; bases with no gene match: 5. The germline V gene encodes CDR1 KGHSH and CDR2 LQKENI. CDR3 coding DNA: TGTGCCAGCTCACCATTTGGGGGAGGGAATGAGCAGTTCTTC. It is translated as CASSPFGGGNEQFF.

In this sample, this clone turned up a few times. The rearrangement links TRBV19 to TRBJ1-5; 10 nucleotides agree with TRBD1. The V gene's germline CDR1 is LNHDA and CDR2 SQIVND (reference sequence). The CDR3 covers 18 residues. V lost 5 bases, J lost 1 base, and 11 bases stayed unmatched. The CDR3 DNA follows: TGTGCCAGTAGTTATTCGTTCCCGGGACAGGGGAGCAATCAGCCCCAGCATTTT. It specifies CASSYSFPGQGSNQPQHF.

The CDR3 DNA follows: TGTGCCAGCAGCCAGAGCGGGGGGACTGGTCAGCCCCAGCATTTT. Translated, it gives CASSQSGGTGQPQHF. This chain joins TRBV5-6 and TRBJ1-5; D is possibly TRBD1 (5 bases). V gave up 4 bases and J gave up 6 bases, with 17 bases separating them. From germline, CDR1 is SGHDT and CDR2 YYEEEE. This CDR3 comprises 15 residues.

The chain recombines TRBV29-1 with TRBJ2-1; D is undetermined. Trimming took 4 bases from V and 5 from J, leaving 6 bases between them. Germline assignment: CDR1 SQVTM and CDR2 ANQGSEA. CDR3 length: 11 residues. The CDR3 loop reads CSVGQNNEQFF. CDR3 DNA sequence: TGCAGCGTTGGCCAGAACAATGAGCAGTTCTTC.

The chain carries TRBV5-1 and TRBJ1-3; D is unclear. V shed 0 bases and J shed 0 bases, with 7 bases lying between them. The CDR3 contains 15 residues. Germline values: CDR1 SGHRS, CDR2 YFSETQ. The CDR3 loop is CASSLGRFSGNTIYF. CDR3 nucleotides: TGCGCCAGCAGCTTGGGTCGGTTCTCTGGAAACACCATATATTTT.